Each of the 18 T cell receptor beta chains below was sequenced from the same sample in a study of cytomegalovirus exposure and HLA in healthy donors. PCR amplification relied on 60 Vbeta primers (plus 13 Jbeta primers). The repertoire was sequenced with immunoSEQ multiplex PCR; TCRdb's copy has only in-frame clones and lacks some. The sample holds roughly 100,000 clones, roughly 82% seen once. Sequencing was done on a sample of PBMCs. These receptors were collected from a man aged 45 to 65 in good health and CMV-seronegative.

This clone was recorded at least ten times. V is TRBV2 and J is TRBJ1-6; TRBD1 aligns across 8 bases. CDR1 and CDR2 from the germline V gene are SNHLY and FYNNEI. The CDR3 has 16 amino acids. V shed 4 bases and J 7 bases; nucleotides not matched to a gene: 9. DNA for the CDR3: TGTGCCAGCAGTGTTCCAGGGGGCGCCCAGAATTCACCCCTCCACTTT. Translation gives CASSVPGGAQNSPLHF.

This clone was seen a single time. The same CDR3 arises from other DNA sequences in this sample as well. The chain employs TRBV4-3 and TRBJ1-2; 9 bases agree with TRBD1. CDR1 and CDR2 (germline): LGHNA, YSLEER. The CDR3 runs to 16 residues. J lost 6 bases, V lost 6 bases, and 14 bases had no gene match. The chain's CDR3 is CASSPDRGNKWDGYTF. The DNA for the CDR3 is TGCGCCAGCAGTCCGGACAGGGGAAATAAGTGGGATGGCTACACCTTC.

V gene TRBV7-9 combines with J gene TRBJ1-2, with a weak D call TRBD1 (5 bases). From germline, CDR1 is SEHNR and CDR2 FQNEAQ (reference sequence). Between the trimmed V and J ends, which lost 1 base and 7 bases, there was a span of 13 bases. This CDR3 spans 14 amino acids. CDR3 loop: CASSLVGRVGGYTF. The CDR3, as DNA: TGTGCCAGCAGCTTAGTGGGCAGGGTCGGTGGCTACACCTTC.

To note about this clone: This same CDR3 is encoded by further DNA sequences in the sample. This rearrangement joins TRBV4-2 to TRBJ1-3; D is perhaps TRBD1 (6 bases). Trimming removed 0 bases at V and 3 bases at J, with 12 bases between. This CDR3 is 16 amino acids long. Germline values: CDR1 LGHNA, CDR2 YNFKEQ. The CDR3 spells CASSQDATGNGNTIYF. The CDR3 DNA follows: TGTGCCAGCAGCCAAGATGCTACAGGGAATGGAAACACCATATATTTT.

J is TRBJ2-1 and V is TRBV27, with 15 bases lining up with TRBD2. The CDR3 is 20 amino acids. J lost 0 bases, V lost 5 bases, and 11 bases had no gene match. CDR1 and CDR2 from the germline V gene are MNHEY and SMNVEV (reference sequence). DNA for the CDR3: TGTGCCAGCAGTCCTATGACCGGGACTAGCGGGGGGAGCTCCTACAATGAGCAGTTCTTC. Its translation is CASSPMTGTSGGSSYNEQFF.

This clone has only a few counts. The rearrangement links TRBV5-4 to TRBJ2-7; perhaps TRBD2 as D (6 bases). The CDR3 sequence is 14 residues long. Trimming took 3 bases from V and 6 from J, leaving 16 bases between them. Per germline, CDR1 SGHNT and CDR2 YYREEE (reference sequence). The CDR3 reads CASSSGTRLGEQYF. The CDR3, as DNA: TGTGCCAGCAGCTCTGGGACTCGACTGGGCGAGCAGTACTTC.

V is TRBV6-1 and J is TRBJ2-7, with D unresolved. Trimming shortened V by 6 bases and J by 4 bases, and 13 bases separated the two germline ends. Germline V gene lookup returns CDR1 MNHNS and CDR2 SASEGT. The CDR3 is 13 residues long. The DNA of the CDR3 is TGTGCCAGCAGAGACTTCGGGTCGTACGAGCAGTACTTC. Translation gives CASRDFGSYEQYF.

The rearrangement joins TRBV6-5 to TRBJ1-1, with D tentatively TRBD1 (6 bases). Per germline, CDR1 MNHEY and CDR2 SVGAGI. The CDR3 covers 15 residues. The ends were cut back, 6 bases at V and 1 base at J, with 15 bases in the middle. CDR3 DNA: TGTGCCAGCAGCGCCCGACAGGCGGGGAACACTGAAGCTTTCTTT. Protein: CASSARQAGNTEAFF.

The table lists this clone with a few counts. This sequence joins TRBV2 and TRBJ1-3; 7 bases are shared with TRBD1. Germline loops: CDR1 SNHLY, CDR2 FYNNEI. The CDR3 runs 16 residues. The V and J ends lost 5 bases and 0 bases, in that order; junction bases with no gene match: 7. The CDR3 reads CASSRDRVNSGNTIYF. The DNA of the CDR3 is TGTGCCAGCAGTCGCGACAGGGTAAACTCTGGAAACACCATATATTTT.

This chain's CDR3 is CASSQERLQGTEAFF. The CDR3 bases are TGTGCCAGCAGCCAAGAGAGGCTCCAGGGGACTGAAGCTTTCTTT. The genes are TRBV4-2 and TRBJ1-1, with D perhaps matching TRBD1 (6 bases). The CDR3 contains 15 residues. Germline V CDR1 and CDR2: LGHNA, YNFKEQ. Trimming removed 0 bases at V and 5 bases at J, with 13 bases between.

The rearrangement links TRBV25-1 to TRBJ2-7; D is perhaps TRBD1 (6 bases). V lost 1 base and J 7 bases, leaving 17 bases between the germline ends. The V gene's germline CDR1 is MGHDK and CDR2 SYGVNS. The CDR3 is 15 amino acids. CDR3 coding DNA: TGTGCCAGCAGTGAATTAAAGGGGGAACGCGGAGAGCAGTACTTC. It codes for CASSELKGERGEQYF.

This chain uses TRBV7-9 with TRBJ2-2; D may be TRBD2 (6 bases). The V gene's germline CDR1 is SEHNR and CDR2 FQNEAQ (reference sequence). Trimming left V 5 bases short and J 6 bases short, with 19 bases between. The CDR3 consists of 16 residues. The CDR3 DNA follows: TGTGCCAGCAGCCCTAGCTTGGGCTGGGGGGCCGGGGAGCTGTTTTTT. It codes for CASSPSLGWGAGELFF.

The V gene is TRBV18, the J gene TRBJ1-1; D is unclear. The germline gives CDR1 KGHSH, CDR2 LQKENI. V dropped 2 bases and J dropped 3 bases, with 10 bases sitting between them. The CDR3 runs to 14 residues. CDR3 DNA: TGTGCCAGCTCACCAGGGCAGAGGGACACTGAAGCTTTCTTT. This gives the protein CASSPGQRDTEAFF.

The chain joins TRBV5-4 to TRBJ2-3; TRBD1 might be the D (6 bases). The CDR3 sequence is 15 residues long. The germline CDR1 and CDR2 sequences are SGHNT and YYREEE (reference sequence). V was cut by 4 bases and J by 2 bases, with 14 bases left in between. CDR3 amino acids: CASSHPQGSTDTQYF. CDR3 DNA: TGTGCCAGCAGCCACCCACAGGGATCCACAGATACGCAGTATTTT. The variable domain in full, completed from reference TRBV5-4 and TRBJ2-3, reads ETGVTQSPTHLIKTRGQQVTLRCSSQSGHNTVSWYQQALGQGPQFIFQYYREEENGRGNFPPRFSGLQFPNYSSELNVNALELDDSALYLCASSHPQGSTDTQYFGPGTRLTVL.

Here the CDR3 reads CASSPVGSNEKLFF. DNA of the CDR3: TGTGCCAGCTCACCAGTCGGGAGTAATGAAAAACTGTTTTTT. This chain uses TRBV18 with TRBJ1-4; D is unclear. Germline CDR1 reads KGHSH; CDR2 reads LQKENI. With 2 bases removed from V and 4 bases from J, the gap between germline ends came to 8 bases. The CDR3 has 14 amino acids.

The CDR3 spells CASSAQARGDEQFF. The DNA of the CDR3 is TGCGCCAGCAGCGCCCAAGCTAGAGGCGATGAGCAGTTCTTC. This chain joins TRBV10-2 and TRBJ2-1; D gene uncertain. Trimming removed 6 bases at V and 8 bases at J, with 17 bases between. The CDR3 length is 14 residues. Germline values: CDR1 WSHSY, CDR2 SAAADI.

This clone occurred a few times. The chain joins TRBV30 to TRBJ2-2, with 7 bases that match TRBD1. Unmatched junction bases numbered 9, after V lost 2 bases and J lost 9 bases. Germline V gene lookup returns CDR1 GTSNPN and CDR2 SVGIG (reference sequence). This CDR3 is 14 amino acids long. The CDR3 sequence: CAWSKDRPARELFF. CDR3 nucleotides: TGTGCCTGGAGTAAGGACAGGCCCGCCCGGGAGCTGTTTTTT.

The chain links TRBV5-1 to TRBJ2-3; 13 bases are shared with TRBD2. Germline V gives CDR1 SGHRS, CDR2 YFSETQ. This CDR3 is built from 14 residues. V was pared by 4 bases and J by 11 bases, with 7 bases of the junction left unmatched. Here the CDR3 DNA reads TGCGCCAGCAGCCCCGGGACTAGCGGGGTTTTGCAGTATTTT. Amino acids: CASSPGTSGVLQYF.